There are many counts of the clone carrying this T cell receptor beta chain. Antigen unknown. Each CDR3 protein gets one entry after TCRdb re-called the 5' RACE reads with MiXCR. Here the sample spans fewer than 550,000 distinct CDR3 sequences, approximately 5% being singletons. This specimen comes from a study of CD8 T cells in ankylosing spondylitis. Study findings and constraints: Among TCR beta sequences, a motif of roughly 8 highly homologous variants appeared characteristic of ankylosing spondylitis blood.

V lost 0 bases and J lost 8, with 8 bases in between. This CDR3 has 12 amino acids. Germline values: CDR1 SGHDT, CDR2 YYEEEE. V and J are TRBV5-6 and TRBJ1-1; D is ambiguous. The sequence came from a male donor with ankylosing spondylitis. Sequenced sample: blood, either unsorted or a sorted T cell fraction (not recorded which). The CDR3 region has the DNA TGTGCCAGCAGCTTGGGTAAAAGAGAAGCTTTCTTT. It yields the protein CASSLGKREAFF.